These 3 T cell receptor beta chains were sequenced from one sample in a study of control samples from healthy donors and cancer patients. The data were produced by immunoSEQ multiplex PCR, yet TCRdb's version contains in-frame clones alone and is incomplete. The table lists over 100,000 clones, about 91% of them singletons. Sequencing was done on a sample of blood. Receptor source: a woman aged 18 to 35 in good health.

In DNA form, the CDR3 reads TGTGCCAGTAGTATAGATCCGGGACTAGCGGGAAAGCAGTACTTC. Translation gives CASSIDPGLAGKQYF. This sequence joins TRBV19 and TRBJ2-7, with 13 nucleotides matching TRBD2. This CDR3 comprises 15 residues. The V segment lost 0 bases and the J segment 8 bases; nucleotides outside the gene matches: 4. Germline-derived CDR1 and CDR2 are LNHDA and SQIVND (reference sequence).

The rearrangement links TRBV12-3 or TRBV12-4 to TRBJ2-1; D ambiguous. V dropped 4 bases and J dropped 13 bases, with 11 bases sitting between them. The CDR3 has 11 amino acids. CDR3: CASSSTPEQFF. The CDR3 DNA is TGTGCCAGCAGTTCAACCCCCGAACAGTTCTTC.

The chain carries TRBV29-1 and TRBJ2-7; 8 nucleotides line up with TRBD2. The CDR3 extends over 11 amino acids. CDR1 and CDR2 from the germline V gene are SQVTM and ANQGSEA. V lost 4 bases to trimming and J lost 7 bases; unmatched junction nucleotides: 3. CDR3: CSVGAGEEQYF. The DNA of the CDR3 is TGCAGCGTTGGAGCGGGAGAAGAGCAGTACTTC.